This TCR beta chain is from a study of shared T cell receptors in the human thymus. The CDR3 is 13 residues long. Germline V gene sequence: CDR1 SGHDT, CDR2 YYEEEE. V dropped 4 bases and J dropped 0 bases, with 8 bases sitting between them. Produced via immunoSEQ multiplex PCR; TCRdb's table is partial and in-frame only. The sample consists of about 610,000 clones, 88% of them appearing once. The same sample was also studied in work on human thymus T cells. That publication notes: Thymic material originated from resections removed in the course of corrective heart surgery. Reports from related research described highly overlapping thymic repertoires among unrelated individuals.

The chain recombines TRBV5-6 with TRBJ2-7; D gene uncertain. The TCR sequence derives from a boy under two years old with a congenital heart defect. The sample was thymocytes. DNA for the CDR3: TGTGCCAGCAGCCCAGCGAGCTCCTACGAGCAGTACTTC. Its translation: CASSPASSYEQYF.